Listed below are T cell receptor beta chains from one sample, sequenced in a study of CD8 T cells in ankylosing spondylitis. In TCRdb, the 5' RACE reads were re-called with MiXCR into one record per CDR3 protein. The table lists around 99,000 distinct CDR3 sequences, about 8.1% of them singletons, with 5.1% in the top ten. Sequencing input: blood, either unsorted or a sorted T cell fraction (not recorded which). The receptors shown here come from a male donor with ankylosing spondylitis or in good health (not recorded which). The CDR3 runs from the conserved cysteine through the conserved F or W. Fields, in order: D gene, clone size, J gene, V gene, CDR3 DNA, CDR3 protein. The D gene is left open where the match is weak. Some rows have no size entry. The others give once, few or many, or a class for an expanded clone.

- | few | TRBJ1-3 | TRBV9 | TGTGCCAGCAGCGTAGACCAACACGACCCGGGGAGCACCATATATTTT | CASSVDQHDPGSTIYF
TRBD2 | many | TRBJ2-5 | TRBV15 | TGTGCCACCAGCGAACTAAGTAGCGGGGTGAGCCAAGAGACCCAGTACTTC | CATSELSSGVSQETQYF
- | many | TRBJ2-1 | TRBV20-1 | TGCAGTGCTAGAGTGGGATCGGGGGGCGCGTTGGATGAGCAGTTCTTC | CSARVGSGGALDEQFF
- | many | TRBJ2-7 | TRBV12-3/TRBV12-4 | TGTGCCAGCAGTTTAGGCTGGCAGGTAACGGCCTACGAGCAGTACTTC | CASSLGWQVTAYEQYF
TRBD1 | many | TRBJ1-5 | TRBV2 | TGTGCCGGAGGGGGAGATCAGGGGGGTCAGCCCCAGCATTTT | CAGGGDQGGQPQHF
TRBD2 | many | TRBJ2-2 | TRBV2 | TGTGCCAGCAGTCCTAACCTAGCGGGGGGGCCTGGTGGGGAGCTGTTTTTT | CASSPNLAGGPGGELFF
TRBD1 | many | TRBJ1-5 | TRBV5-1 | TGCGCCAGCAGCGCCGACAGGGGTAGCAATCAGCCCCAGCATTTT | CASSADRGSNQPQHF
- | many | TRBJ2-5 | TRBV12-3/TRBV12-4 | TGTGCCAGCAGGGTACAAGAGACCCAGTACTTC | CASRVQETQYF
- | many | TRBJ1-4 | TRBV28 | TGTGCCAGCAGTTTTGGGTTTGGGCAACTGTTTTTT | CASSFGFGQLFF
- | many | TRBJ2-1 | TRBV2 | TGTGCCAGCAGGCCTGGGGGGCATGAGCAGTTCTTC | CASRPGGHEQFF
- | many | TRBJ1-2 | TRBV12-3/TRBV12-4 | TGTGCCAGCACCCCCGGACAACACTTGGGCTACACCTTC | CASTPGQHLGYTF
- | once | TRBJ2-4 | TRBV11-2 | TGTGCCAGCAGCTACTTACTAGAGAAGTTTTCTTTCGCCAAAAACATTCAGTACTTC | CASSYLLEKFSFAKNIQYF
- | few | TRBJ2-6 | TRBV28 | TGTGCCAGCAGTTCGGGTCAGCTCTCTGGGGCCAACGTCCTGACTTTC | CASSSGQLSGANVLTF
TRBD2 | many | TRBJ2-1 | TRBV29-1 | TGCAGCGCCCCGGCTAGCGGCAGCTCCTACAATGAGCAGTTCTTC | CSAPASGSSYNEQFF
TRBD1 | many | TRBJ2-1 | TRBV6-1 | TGTGCCAGCAGGCAAACCGGGACAGGGAATGAGCAGTTCTTC | CASRQTGTGNEQFF
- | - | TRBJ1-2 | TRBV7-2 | TGTGCCAGCAGCTTTCTGGGACACACCTATGGCTACACCTTC | CASSFLGHTYGYTF
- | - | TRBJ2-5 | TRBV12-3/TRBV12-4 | TGTGCCAGCAGTTTCGGTCCAACGCAAGAGACCCAGTACTTC | CASSFGPTQETQYF
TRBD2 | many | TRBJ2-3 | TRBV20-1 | TGCAGTGCTAGGGACGCGGGGCGGGGGAGCACAGATACGCAGTATTTT | CSARDAGRGSTDTQYF
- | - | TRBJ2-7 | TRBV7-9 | TGTGCCAGCAGCTTCTCAGGGACCGAGCAGTACTTC | CASSFSGTEQYF
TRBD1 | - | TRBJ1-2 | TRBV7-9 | TGTGCCAGCAGCTCAACAGGGGGGACAGTACTTAACTATGGCTACACCTTC | CASSSTGGTVLNYGYTF
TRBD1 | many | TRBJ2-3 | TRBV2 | TGTGCCAGCGGACAGGGTGGCGCAGATACGCAGTATTTT | CASGQGGADTQYF
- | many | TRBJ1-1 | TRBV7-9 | TGTGCCAGCAGCTTAGGCCGGGAAACTGAAGCTTTCTTT | CASSLGRETEAFF
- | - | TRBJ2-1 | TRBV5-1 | TGCGCCAGCAGCGAGGGTACTGGGGGGATCTCCTACAATGAGCAGTTCTTC | CASSEGTGGISYNEQFF
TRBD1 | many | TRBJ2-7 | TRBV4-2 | TGTGCCAGCAGCCAAGATGGGACAGGGGCCTACGAGCAGTACTTC | CASSQDGTGAYEQYF
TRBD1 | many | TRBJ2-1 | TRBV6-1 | TGTGCCAGCAGGGGGGACAGGGGGCCGCTTAATGAGCAGTTCTTC | CASRGDRGPLNEQFF